The entry below gives a single T cell receptor (beta chain) sequence along with its context. What it recognizes is unknown. These data come from a study of cytomegalovirus exposure and HLA in healthy donors. Study details: A prior analysis found around 110 million unique TCR beta sequences from around 190 million T cells.

Study results and caveats: Data from an earlier analysis indicated that most TCR beta V segments were productive either about 87% or about 30% of the time.

Germline assignment: CDR1 SGHRS and CDR2 YFSETQ. The CDR3 has 13 amino acids. V lost 4 bases and J lost 8; bases outside the gene matches: 4. PCR employed 60 Vbeta and 13 Jbeta primers. In the source study's methods: Approximately 79 million unique TCR beta chains, roughly 11 million of them shared, were counted by a later analysis. Sequencing was performed with immunoSEQ multiplex PCR; in TCRdb, only in-frame clones are kept and a portion is missing. V and J calls and clone size come straight from that table; D and trimming were deduced from the DNA. The sample contains more than 80,000 clones, 64% of which appear only once.

The source material was PBMCs. This TCR was recovered from a man aged 60 to 75 in good health and CMV-seronegative. V and J are TRBV5-1 and TRBJ2-1; 9 bases match TRBD2. This CDR3 is CASSHVAGDEQFF. Written as DNA, the CDR3 is TGCGCCAGCAGCCATGTAGCGGGAGATGAGCAGTTCTTC. Full variable domain (outside the CDR3, taken from reference TRBV5-1 and TRBJ2-1): KAGVTQTPRYLIKTRGQQVTLSCSPISGHRSVSWYQQTPGQGLQFLFEYFSETQRNKGNFPGRFSGRQFSNSRSEMNVSTLELGDSALYLCASSHVAGDEQFFGPGTRLTVL.